This T cell receptor (beta chain) was sequenced for a study of CD8 T cells in Susac syndrome. With random hexamers, roughly 0.45 to 1 ug RNA was reverse transcribed. TCRdb re-derived calls from the immunoSEQ multiplex PCR reads in MiXCR, one entry per CDR3 protein. The sample yields tens of thousands of distinct CDR3 sequences, over 85% seen once. Germline CDR1 SGHNT, CDR2 YYREEE (reference sequence). Unmatched junction bases numbered 11, after V lost 4 bases and J lost 1 base. The CDR3 runs to 17 residues. In blood CD8+ and CD4+ T cells, TCR beta underwent sequencing. The chain recombines TRBV5-4 with TRBJ2-5, with 9 bases matching TRBD2. The sequence was obtained from a human donor in good health. Sequencing was done on a sample of CD8+ T cells from PBMCs. The CDR3 nucleotides are TGTGCCAGCAGCAAAAGGCTAGAGCGGGAGGTCCAAGAGACCCAGTACTTC. It is translated as CASSKRLEREVQETQYF. Full variable domain (rest looked up from reference TRBV5-4 and TRBJ2-5): ETGVTQSPTHLIKTRGQQVTLRCSSQSGHNTVSWYQQALGQGPQFIFQYYREEENGRGNFPPRFSGLQFPNYSSELNVNALELDDSALYLCASSKRLEREVQETQYFGPGTRLLVL.